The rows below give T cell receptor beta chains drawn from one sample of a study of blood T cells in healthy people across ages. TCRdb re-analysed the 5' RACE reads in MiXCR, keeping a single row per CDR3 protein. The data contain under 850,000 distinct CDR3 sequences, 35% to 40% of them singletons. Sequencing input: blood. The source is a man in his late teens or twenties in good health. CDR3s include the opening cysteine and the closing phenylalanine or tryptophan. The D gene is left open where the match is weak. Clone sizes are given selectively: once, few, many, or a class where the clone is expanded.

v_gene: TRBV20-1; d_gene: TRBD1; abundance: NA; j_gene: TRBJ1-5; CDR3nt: TGCAGTGCGGCCGGGACAGGGAGTTATAGCAATCAGCCCCAGCATTTT; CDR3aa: CSAAGTGSYSNQPQHF
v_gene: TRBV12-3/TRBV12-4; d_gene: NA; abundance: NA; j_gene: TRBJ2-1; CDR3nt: TGTGCCAGCAGTTTAGTAGGCAGGGCCTACCAAGAGACCCAGTTCTTC; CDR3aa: CASSLVGRAYQETQFF
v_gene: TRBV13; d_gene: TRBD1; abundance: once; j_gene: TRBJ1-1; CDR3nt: TGTGCCAGCAGCCAGGGGGGACGCGCTGAAGCTTTCTTT; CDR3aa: CASSQGGRAEAFF
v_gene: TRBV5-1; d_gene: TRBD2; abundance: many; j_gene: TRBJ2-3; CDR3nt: TGCGCCAGCAGCTTGGGCAGCGGGGGGACCACCACAGATACGCAGTATTTT; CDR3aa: CASSLGSGGTTTDTQYF
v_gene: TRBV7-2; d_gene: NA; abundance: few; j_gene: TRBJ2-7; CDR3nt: TGTGCCAGCAGCGAACGGGCGGGACACCCAACATACGAGCAGTACTTC; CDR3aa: CASSERAGHPTYEQYF
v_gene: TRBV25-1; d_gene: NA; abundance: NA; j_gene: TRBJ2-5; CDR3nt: TGTGCCAGCAGTGAATCCAGGGGGGGTCAAGAGACCCAGTACTTC; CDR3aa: CASSESRGGQETQYF
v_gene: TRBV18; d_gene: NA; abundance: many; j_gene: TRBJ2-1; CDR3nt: TGTGCCAGCTCACCACGTTCCCAGGCGGTAAATGAGCAGTTCTTC; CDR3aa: CASSPRSQAVNEQFF
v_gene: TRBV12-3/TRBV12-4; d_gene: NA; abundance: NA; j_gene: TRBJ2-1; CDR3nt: TGTGCCAGCAGTAACTACGCGGGCCCTGACTACAATGAGCGGTTCTTC; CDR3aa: CASSNYAGPDYNERFF
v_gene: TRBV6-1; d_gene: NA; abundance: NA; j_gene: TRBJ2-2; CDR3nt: TGTGCCAGCATGCTTATCCCGGCTCGGAGTGGTACCGGGGAGCTGTTTTTT; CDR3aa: CASMLIPARSGTGELFF
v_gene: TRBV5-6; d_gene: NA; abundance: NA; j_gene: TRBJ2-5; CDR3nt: TGTGCCAGCAGCTTGGCAAACGGGCAAGAGACCCAGTACTTC; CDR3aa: CASSLANGQETQYF
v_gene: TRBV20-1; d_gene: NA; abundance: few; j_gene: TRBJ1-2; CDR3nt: TGCAGTGCGTCGGGGGCAGGGAATGGCTACACCTTC; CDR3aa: CSASGAGNGYTF
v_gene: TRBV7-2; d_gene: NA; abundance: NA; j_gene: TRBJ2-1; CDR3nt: TGTGCCAGCAGCTTCTTGGACGGGGACGTCGGGGAGCAGTTCTTC; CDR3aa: CASSFLDGDVGEQFF
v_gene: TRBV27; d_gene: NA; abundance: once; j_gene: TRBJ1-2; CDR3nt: TGTGCCAGCAGGAGTTATGGGCCTTCCTATGGCTACACCTTC; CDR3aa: CASRSYGPSYGYTF
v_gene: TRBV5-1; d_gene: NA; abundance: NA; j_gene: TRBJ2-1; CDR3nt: TGCGCCAGCAGCTTCGGGTCAGAGACACCGAAGGTCAATGAGCAGTTCTTC; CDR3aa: CASSFGSETPKVNEQFF
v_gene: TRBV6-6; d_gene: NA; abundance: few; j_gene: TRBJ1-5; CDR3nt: TGTGCCAGCAGTACCGCCCTTTTGGCGTCGGATCAGCCCCAGCATTTT; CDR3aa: CASSTALLASDQPQHF